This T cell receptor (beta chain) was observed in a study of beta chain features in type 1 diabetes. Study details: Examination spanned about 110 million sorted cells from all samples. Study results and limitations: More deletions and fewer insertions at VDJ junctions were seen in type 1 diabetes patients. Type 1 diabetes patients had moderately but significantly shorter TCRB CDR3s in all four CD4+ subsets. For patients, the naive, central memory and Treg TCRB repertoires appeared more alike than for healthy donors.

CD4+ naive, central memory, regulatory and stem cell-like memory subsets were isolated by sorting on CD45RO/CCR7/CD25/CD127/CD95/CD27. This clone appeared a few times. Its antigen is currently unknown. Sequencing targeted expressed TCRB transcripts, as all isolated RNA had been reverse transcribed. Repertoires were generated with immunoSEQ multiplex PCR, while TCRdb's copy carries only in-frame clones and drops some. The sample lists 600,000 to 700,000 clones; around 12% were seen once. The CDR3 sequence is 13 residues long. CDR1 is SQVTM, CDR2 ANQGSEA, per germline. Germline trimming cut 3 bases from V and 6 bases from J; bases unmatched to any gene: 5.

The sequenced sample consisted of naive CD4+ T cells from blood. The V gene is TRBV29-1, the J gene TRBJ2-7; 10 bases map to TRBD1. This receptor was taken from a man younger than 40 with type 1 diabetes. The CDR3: CSVEGQGPSEQYF. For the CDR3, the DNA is TGCAGCGTTGAGGGACAGGGGCCTTCCGAGCAGTACTTC.